A single sample gave rise to the 31 T cell receptor beta chains below, sequenced in a study of control samples from healthy donors and cancer patients. Measured with immunoSEQ multiplex PCR; TCRdb has only the in-frame clones, and not every one. The sample consists of about 130,000 clones, over 75% of them appearing once. Sequenced input: blood. Receptors originate from a man in his forties in good health.

The chain links TRBV5-1 to TRBJ2-7; D is possibly TRBD2 (5 bases). The CDR3 runs to 13 residues. From germline, CDR1 is SGHRS and CDR2 YFSETQ. With 1 base removed from V and 7 bases from J, the gap between germline ends came to 12 bases. The CDR3 spells CASSLWERGEQYF. In nucleotides, the CDR3 is TGCGCCAGCAGCTTGTGGGAACGGGGAGAGCAGTACTTC.

V gene TRBV5-5 combines with J gene TRBJ2-3; D is ambiguous. The germline CDR1 and CDR2 sequences are SGHKS and YYEKEE (reference sequence). The V gene lost 5 bases and the J gene lost 2 bases, with 21 bases spanning the gap. The CDR3 runs 17 residues. CDR3 loop: CASSPEFVLLATDTQYF. CDR3 nucleotides: TGTGCCAGCAGTCCGGAGTTTGTGTTGCTTGCCACAGATACGCAGTATTTT.

J is TRBJ2-2 and V is TRBV9, with 8 bases fitting TRBD1. This CDR3 region has 14 residues. Per germline, CDR1 SGDLS and CDR2 YYNGEE. The J segment lost 3 bases and the V segment lost 4 bases, leaving 2 bases of the junction unmatched. The CDR3 reads CASSRQGYTGELFF. The CDR3 DNA sequence: TGTGCCAGCAGCCGACAGGGGTACACCGGGGAGCTGTTTTTT. The full variable domain, with the rest looked up from reference TRBV9 and TRBJ2-2, is DSGVTQTPKHLITATGQRVTLRCSPRSGDLSVYWYQQSLDQGLQFLIQYYNGEERAKGNILERFSAQQFPDLHSELNLSSLELGDSALYFCASSRQGYTGELFFGEGSRLTVL.

V usage is TRBV7-2 and J usage is TRBJ1-3; 7 bases fit TRBD1. Germline loops: CDR1 SGHTA, CDR2 FQGNSA. J lost 2 bases, V lost 5 bases, and 9 bases had no gene match. CDR3 length: 16 residues. The DNA of the CDR3 is TGTGCCAGCAGCCTCTCGATAGGGGGCACTGGAAACACCATATATTTT. It yields the protein CASSLSIGGTGNTIYF.

DNA for the CDR3: TGTGCCAGCAGCTTAGGACAGCTCCAAGAGACCCAGTACTTC. It yields the protein CASSLGQLQETQYF. This chain connects TRBV7-2 to TRBJ2-5; tentatively, D is TRBD1 (5 bases). From germline, CDR1 is SGHTA and CDR2 FQGNSA. V was pared by 1 base and J by 1 base, with 7 bases between. The CDR3 consists of 14 residues.

This chain joins TRBV24-1 and TRBJ1-1, with a possible D match to TRBD1 (5 bases). The length of the CDR3 is 15 residues. Trimming took 0 bases from V and 4 from J, leaving 11 bases between them. Germline V gene sequence: CDR1 KGHDR, CDR2 SFDVKD. In DNA, the CDR3 is TGTGCCACCAGTGATTTGAGGGGCTTGACCACTGAAGCTTTCTTT. Translating it yields CATSDLRGLTTEAFF.

The V and J genes are TRBV25-1 and TRBJ2-2; 8 nucleotides agree with TRBD1. This CDR3 region has 15 residues. J lost 1 base, V lost 3 bases, and 1 base had no gene match. CDR1 is MGHDK, CDR2 SYGVNS, per germline. CDR3 residues: CASSEGTGNTGELFF. The CDR3 bases are TGTGCCAGCAGTGAGGGGACAGGGAACACCGGGGAGCTGTTTTTT.

This clone has just one count. This sequence joins TRBV12-3 or TRBV12-4 and TRBJ1-2; maybe TRBD1 (6 bases). The CDR3 totals 13 residues. V was pared by 10 bases and J by 2 bases, with 14 bases between. The CDR3 nucleotides are TGTGCCACCGCGGACAGTTCGAACTATGGCTACACCTTC. Protein: CATADSSNYGYTF.

The chain recombines TRBV9 with TRBJ1-4; maybe TRBD1 (6 bases). The germline V and J ends were trimmed by 4 bases and 0 bases, with 10 bases remaining between them. From germline, CDR1 is SGDLS and CDR2 YYNGEE. This CDR3 comprises 15 residues. The CDR3 region is CASSLSGATNEKLFF. CDR3 coding DNA: TGTGCCAGCAGCCTTTCAGGGGCAACTAATGAAAAACTGTTTTTT.

This clone has a single count. The rearrangement uses TRBV3-1 (or the pseudogene TRBV3-2) and TRBJ1-1; D is uncertain. This CDR3 has 13 amino acids. Germline CDR1 reads LGHDT; CDR2 reads YNNKEL (reference sequence). The V end lost 2 bases, the J end lost 3 bases, and 7 bases lay between the germline ends. CDR3 nucleotides: TGTGCCAGCAGCCAACATTTGGACACTGAAGCTTTCTTT. The encoded protein is CASSQHLDTEAFF.

As concerns this clone: Different DNA sequences within this sample yield the same CDR3. V gene TRBV2 combines with J gene TRBJ2-5; TRBD2 might be the D (6 bases). CDR1 is SNHLY and CDR2 is FYNNEI in the germline V gene. V dropped 4 bases and J dropped 5 bases, with 11 bases sitting between them. This CDR3 has 13 amino acids. Here the CDR3 DNA reads TGTGCCAGCAGTGGACTCGCGGGGGAGACCCAGTACTTC. Encoded protein: CASSGLAGETQYF.

The chain links TRBV27 to TRBJ1-1; 7 bases are shared with TRBD1. The CDR3 has 16 amino acids. The V gene's germline CDR1 is MNHEY and CDR2 SMNVEV (reference sequence). The J segment lost 5 bases and the V segment lost 4 bases, leaving 13 bases of the junction unmatched. CDR3 amino acids: CASSSHRGQRQTEAFF. The CDR3 region has the DNA TGTGCCAGCAGTTCGCACAGGGGCCAACGCCAGACTGAAGCTTTCTTT.

V and J are TRBV27 and TRBJ2-7; unclear D gene. The CDR3 is 13 residues long. V was cut by 6 bases and J by 6 bases, with 15 bases left in between. CDR1 and CDR2 from the germline V gene are MNHEY and SMNVEV (reference sequence). CDR3 region: CASSFVFGSEQYF. In DNA form, the CDR3 reads TGTGCCAGCAGCTTTGTTTTTGGGTCCGAGCAGTACTTC.

J is TRBJ2-1 and V is TRBV6-6; a weak D match, TRBD1 (5 bases). The CDR3 extends over 13 amino acids. Germline V CDR1 and CDR2: MNHNY, SVGAGI (reference sequence). Trimming pared 2 bases from V and 9 bases from J, leaving 11 bases between. This CDR3 is CASSYATRVEQFF. In DNA, the CDR3 is TGTGCCAGCAGTTACGCTACCAGGGTTGAGCAGTTCTTC.

The genes are TRBV30 and TRBJ1-5; 7 bases line up with TRBD1. With 6 bases clipped from V and 4 bases from J, the junction kept 6 bases outside the gene matches. The germline V gene encodes CDR1 GTSNPN and CDR2 SVGIG (reference sequence). The CDR3 length is 13 residues. CDR3 sequence: CACSTGFNQPQHF. For the CDR3, the DNA is TGTGCCTGCTCGACAGGGTTTAATCAGCCCCAGCATTTT.

This chain uses TRBV30 with TRBJ1-4; maybe TRBD1 (5 bases). This CDR3 has 13 residues. Germline lookup yields CDR1 GTSNPN and CDR2 SVGIG (reference sequence). Trimming removed 8 bases at V and 7 bases at J, with 17 bases between. The CDR3 DNA sequence: TGTGCCGCGTTTCAGTTCACAGGTGAAAAACTGTTTTTT. This translates into CAAFQFTGEKLFF.

The rearrangement links TRBV5-1 to TRBJ2-7; TRBD1 agrees at 7 bases. With 4 bases clipped from V and 0 bases from J, the junction kept 4 bases outside the gene matches. This CDR3 has 14 residues. Germline V gives CDR1 SGHRS, CDR2 YFSETQ. CDR3 DNA: TGCGCCAGCAGCACCGGACAGGCCTCCTACGAGCAGTACTTC. Its translation: CASSTGQASYEQYF. Complete variable domain (other parts from reference TRBV5-1 and TRBJ2-7): KAGVTQTPRYLIKTRGQQVTLSCSPISGHRSVSWYQQTPGQGLQFLFEYFSETQRNKGNFPGRFSGRQFSNSRSEMNVSTLELGDSALYLCASSTGQASYEQYFGPGTRLTVT.

V is TRBV19 and J is TRBJ1-1; TRBD1 agrees at 10 bases. This CDR3 region has 15 residues. Germline CDR1 LNHDA, CDR2 SQIVND (reference sequence). The V and J ends lost 3 bases and 5 bases, in that order; junction bases with no gene match: 6. DNA of the CDR3: TGTGCCAGTAGTATCCGGGGACAGGGGCTAACTGAAGCTTTCTTT. Its translation: CASSIRGQGLTEAFF.

The gene calls are TRBV6-5 and TRBJ1-1; the D is unclear. The ends were cut back, 8 bases at V and 3 bases at J, with 13 bases in the middle. Germline V lookup: CDR1 MNHEY, CDR2 SVGAGI. The CDR3 extends over 13 amino acids. The CDR3 DNA sequence: TGTGCCAGCGGTTGGGCATGGGACACTGAAGCTTTCTTT. Its translation is CASGWAWDTEAFF.

The chain couples TRBV9 to TRBJ1-6; TRBD1 might be the D (5 bases). V lost 6 bases and J 0 bases, leaving 13 bases between the germline ends. Germline V gene data show CDR1 as SGDLS and CDR2 as YYNGEE. The CDR3 covers 16 residues. This CDR3 reads CASTQEGSSYNSPLHF. DNA of the CDR3: TGTGCCAGCACTCAAGAGGGGAGCTCCTATAATTCACCCCTCCACTTT.

The chain has TRBV18 and TRBJ2-1, with 7 bases matching TRBD2. With 2 bases clipped from V and 9 bases from J, the junction kept 4 bases outside the gene matches. The CDR3 contains 13 residues. Germline values: CDR1 KGHSH, CDR2 LQKENI. The CDR3 region has the DNA TGTGCCAGCTCACCAAAGGGGAGGGGTGAGCAGTTCTTC. Its protein is CASSPKGRGEQFF.

The V and J genes are TRBV28 and TRBJ1-6; D may be TRBD1 (5 bases). The V gene lost 5 bases and the J gene lost 1 base, with 12 bases spanning the gap. There are 16 residues in the CDR3. CDR1 MDHEN and CDR2 SYDVKM come from the germline V gene. The CDR3 reads CASSPRTPSYNSPLHF. CDR3 nucleotides: TGTGCCAGCAGTCCGCGGACACCTTCCTATAATTCACCCCTCCACTTT.

This clone was recorded a few times. The chain carries TRBV2 and TRBJ1-1; the D is unclear. The CDR3 has 11 amino acids. The germline gives CDR1 SNHLY, CDR2 FYNNEI. Trimming stripped 11 bases from V and 5 bases from J, with 12 bases between. The CDR3 here is CAARRETEAFF. In DNA, the CDR3 is TGTGCCGCCCGTCGTGAGACTGAAGCTTTCTTT.

The rearrangement uses TRBV5-5 and TRBJ1-1; D is unclear. The CDR3 has 14 residues. The V end lost 2 bases, the J end lost 0 bases, and 8 bases lay between the germline ends. Germline values: CDR1 SGHKS, CDR2 YYEKEE (reference sequence). The CDR3 region has the DNA TGTGCCAGCAGCTTATCCCTCATGAACACTGAAGCTTTCTTT. Its translation: CASSLSLMNTEAFF.

The V call is TRBV2, the J call TRBJ1-6; D call uncertain. Trimming removed 8 bases from V and 10 bases from J, with 15 bases in between. The CDR3 length is 13 residues. Germline CDR1 reads SNHLY; CDR2 reads FYNNEI. The CDR3 DNA sequence: TGTGCCAGCCGCCGGGCTGATAGGTCACCCCTCCACTTT. This gives the protein CASRRADRSPLHF.

V and J are TRBV15 and TRBJ2-7; no firm D call. Deletions cut 0 bases from V and 0 bases from J, with 9 bases between. The CDR3 contains 15 residues. From germline, CDR1 is LNHNV and CDR2 YYDKDF (reference sequence). The CDR3 is CATSRDKESSYEQYF. As DNA, the CDR3 is TGTGCCACCAGCAGAGATAAAGAGAGCTCCTACGAGCAGTACTTC.

Notes on this clone: This sample also contains other DNA sequences that code for the same CDR3. J is TRBJ1-1 and V is TRBV6-5, with D unresolved. The CDR3 is 13 residues long. Germline V gives CDR1 MNHEY, CDR2 SVGAGI. Trimming removed 6 bases from V and 2 bases from J, with 10 bases in between. The CDR3 DNA reads as TGTGCCAGCAGGGAGGACGGAAACACTGAAGCTTTCTTT. It specifies CASREDGNTEAFF.

The chain combines TRBV19 with TRBJ1-1, with D tentatively TRBD1 (5 bases). V lost 4 bases and J 0 bases, leaving 24 bases between the germline ends. This CDR3 contains 19 residues. Germline V lookup: CDR1 LNHDA, CDR2 SQIVND (reference sequence). The CDR3 bases are TGTGCCAGTAGTAGACAGTCCCATAGCGGTGAAAGAATGAACACTGAAGCTTTCTTT. As protein: CASSRQSHSGERMNTEAFF.

The CDR3 is CASSIRGATGELFF. CDR3 DNA: TGTGCCAGCAGTATCAGGGGGGCTACCGGGGAGCTGTTTTTT. The chain combines TRBV6-4 with TRBJ2-2; weak D call: TRBD1 (7 bases). Germline-derived CDR1 and CDR2 are MRHNA and SNTAGT. This CDR3 has 14 amino acids. V was cut by 5 bases and J by 5 bases, with 12 bases left in between.

The rearrangement uses TRBV9 and TRBJ2-5; D uncertain. The CDR3 consists of 13 residues. With 1 base removed from V and 4 bases from J, the gap between germline ends came to 8 bases. Germline CDR1 is SGDLS and CDR2 is YYNGEE. The DNA of the CDR3 is TGTGCCAGCAGCGTAAGGGCAAGAGAGACCCAGTACTTC. Encoded protein: CASSVRARETQYF.

The gene calls are TRBV29-1 and TRBJ1-6; weak D call: TRBD1 (6 bases). V was trimmed by 5 bases and J by 7 bases, leaving 12 bases between them. CDR1 and CDR2 (germline): SQVTM, ANQGSEA. The CDR3 has 13 residues. This chain's CDR3 is CSVSGGPNSPLHF. For the CDR3, the DNA is TGCAGCGTTTCGGGGGGCCCCAATTCACCCCTCCACTTT.